Listed here is a single T cell receptor (beta chain). Its antigen is undetermined. Reverse transcribed after extraction, RNA yielded cDNA as the sequencing template. The table came from immunoSEQ multiplex PCR; TCRdb's copy has only in-frame clones and leaves some out. The table records over 100,000 clones, approximately 49% of them present only once. Germline loops: CDR1 MNHEY, CDR2 SMNVEV (reference sequence). V lost 5 bases and J 0 bases, leaving 10 bases between the germline ends. The CDR3 spans 14 residues. This entry comes from a study of CD8+ T cells in alopecia areata. Study findings and constraints: Affected lesional scalp, above all in alopecia totalis/universalis, was more clonal than normal scalp. Mice gave a clearer picture of TCR sharing than patients did, possibly for HLA-related reasons.

The chain employs TRBV27 and TRBJ1-1; no firm D call. This material consisted of CD8+ T cells sorted from blood, taken at week 0. The receptor was isolated from a human donor with alopecia areata. CDR3 sequence: CASSVDGMNTEAFF. The DNA of the CDR3 is TGTGCCAGCAGTGTCGACGGAATGAACACTGAAGCTTTCTTT.